The rows below give T cell receptor beta chains drawn from one sample of a study of beta chain features in type 1 diabetes. Produced via immunoSEQ multiplex PCR; TCRdb's table is partial and in-frame only. The sample yields hundreds of thousands of clones, roughly 15% seen once. Source material: naive CD4+ T cells from blood. These receptors were collected from a woman younger than 30 in good health. Each CDR3 is given with its conserved first and last residue. D genes are given only for firm matches. Only part of the rows carry a size: once, few, many, or a class if the clone is expanded.

V gene,J gene,D gene,clone size,CDR3 protein,CDR3 DNA
TRBV29-1,TRBJ1-2,TRBD1,few,CSVGGTGGLAGYGYTF,TGCAGCGTTGGCGGGACAGGGGGCCTCGCAGGCTATGGCTACACCTTC
TRBV7-2,TRBJ2-1,TRBD1,few,CASSLVGLRGREQFF,TGTGCCAGCAGCTTAGTAGGACTCAGGGGGCGAGAGCAGTTCTTC
TRBV28,TRBJ1-2,-,few,CASSSTPNGYGYTF,TGTGCCAGCAGTTCAACCCCAAACGGGTATGGCTACACCTTC
TRBV7-2,TRBJ2-1,-,-,CASSHRLGEQFF,TGTGCCAGCAGCCACCGACTCGGTGAGCAGTTCTTC
TRBV7-2,TRBJ2-2,TRBD2,few,CASSFWTSGTGELFF,TGTGCCAGCAGCTTTTGGACTAGCGGCACCGGGGAGCTGTTTTTT
TRBV20-1,TRBJ2-7,-,few,CSAQMGSEQYF,TGCAGTGCTCAGATGGGGAGCGAGCAGTACTTC
TRBV5-1,TRBJ2-2,TRBD2,-,CASSSTSGENTGELFF,TGCGCCAGCAGCTCAACTAGCGGGGAGAACACCGGGGAGCTGTTTTTT
TRBV9,TRBJ2-3,TRBD2,-,CASSPREGLYTQYF,TGTGCCAGCAGCCCGCGGGAGGGCCTGTATACGCAGTATTTT
TRBV29-1,TRBJ2-4,TRBD1,-,CSYHRGDIQYF,TGCAGCTACCACAGGGGAGACATTCAGTACTTC
TRBV7-9,TRBJ2-7,-,-,CASSTTTAGEQYF,TGTGCCAGCAGCACGACGACCGCGGGCGAGCAGTACTTC
TRBV7-9,TRBJ2-2,-,few,CASPRTERTGELFF,TGTGCCAGCCCCAGGACAGAAAGAACCGGGGAGCTGTTTTTT
TRBV7-9,TRBJ2-7,-,-,CASSLTRGAYEQYF,TGTGCCAGCAGCTTAACTAGAGGGGCCTACGAGCAGTACTTC
TRBV18,TRBJ1-5,-,once,CASSRNPGTVGNQPQHF,TGTGCCAGCTCACGAAACCCCGGGACGGTAGGCAATCAGCCCCAGCATTTT
TRBV7-3,TRBJ1-1,-,-,CASSSQENTEAFF,TGTGCCAGCAGCTCGCAGGAGAACACTGAAGCTTTCTTT
TRBV18,TRBJ2-1,TRBD2,-,CASSPPRTSGNNEQFF,TGTGCCAGCTCACCACCCCGGACTAGCGGTAACAATGAGCAGTTCTTC
TRBV9,TRBJ2-1,-,-,CASSLKSSSGDSYNEQFF,TGTGCCAGCAGCCTCAAGTCCTCCTCCGGGGACTCCTACAATGAGCAGTTCTTC
TRBV9,TRBJ2-5,-,few,CASSLSPLDSETQYF,TGTGCCAGCAGCCTCTCTCCACTAGATTCAGAGACCCAGTACTTC
TRBV4-3,TRBJ1-2,-,-,CASSQATGLYGYTF,TGCGCCAGCAGCCAAGCTACAGGGTTGTATGGCTACACCTTC
TRBV28,TRBJ2-5,TRBD2,-,CASSFQAGGLETQYF,TGTGCCAGCAGTTTTCAAGCGGGAGGGTTAGAGACCCAGTACTTC
TRBV5-1,TRBJ2-5,TRBD2,-,CASSALAGEETQYF,TGCGCCAGCAGCGCACTAGCGGGGGAAGAGACCCAGTACTTC
TRBV18,TRBJ2-1,-,few,CASSPDNEQFF,TGTGCCAGCTCACCAGACAATGAGCAGTTCTTC
TRBV2,TRBJ2-2,TRBD1,few,CASNNRGRTGELFF,TGTGCCAGCAATAACAGGGGGCGAACCGGGGAGCTGTTTTTT
TRBV30,TRBJ2-7,-,few,CAWSVRSRPYEQYF,TGTGCCTGGAGTGTACGAAGTCGCCCCTACGAGCAGTACTTC
TRBV5-1,TRBJ1-1,TRBD1,few,CASSLGGTGGNTEAFF,TGCGCCAGCAGCTTGGGAGGGACAGGCGGGAACACTGAAGCTTTCTTT
TRBV9,TRBJ2-2,TRBD2,-,CASSVESSGRSGFGTGELFF,TGTGCCAGCAGCGTAGAGTCTAGCGGGAGATCTGGTTTTGGCACCGGGGAGCTGTTTTTT
TRBV10-2,TRBJ1-2,-,-,CASRATGRKDYGYTF,TGCGCCAGCAGGGCTACGGGACGGAAAGACTATGGCTACACCTTC
TRBV2,TRBJ2-5,TRBD2,few,CATTGLAGGLQETQYF,TGTGCCACTACGGGACTAGCGGGAGGGCTGCAAGAGACCCAGTACTTC
TRBV5-1,TRBJ2-3,TRBD2,-,CASSLVSAGGADTQYF,TGCGCCAGCAGCTTGGTTTCTGCGGGAGGGGCAGATACGCAGTATTTT
TRBV5-4,TRBJ2-7,-,-,CASSFDRYEQYF,TGTGCCAGCAGCTTTGACCGCTACGAGCAGTACTTC
TRBV7-9,TRBJ2-1,TRBD1,few,CASTHSGLYNRGRRDEQFF,TGTGCCAGCACCCACAGCGGGCTCTATAACAGGGGGCGCAGAGATGAGCAGTTCTTC
TRBV15,TRBJ2-1,-,few,CATSRDGQGLVNEQFF,TGTGCCACCAGCAGAGATGGGCAGGGTCTGGTGAATGAGCAGTTCTTC
TRBV20-1,TRBJ1-1,-,few,CSGPGITEAFF,TGCAGTGGTCCGGGAATCACTGAAGCTTTCTTT
TRBV9,TRBJ1-1,-,-,CASSVTGTSNTEAFF,TGTGCCAGCAGCGTAACCGGGACGTCGAACACTGAAGCTTTCTTT
TRBV7-3,TRBJ2-5,TRBD2,-,CASSFAGVKETQYF,TGTGCCAGCAGTTTCGCGGGAGTAAAAGAGACCCAGTACTTC
TRBV5-6,TRBJ2-5,-,few,CASSFYARAFKETQYF,TGTGCCAGCAGCTTCTACGCGAGAGCTTTCAAAGAGACCCAGTACTTC
TRBV21-1,TRBJ2-3,-,-,CASSKGTGGTDTQYF,TGTGCCAGCAGCAAAGGGACAGGGGGCACAGATACGCAGTATTTT